The T cell receptor beta chain described here comes from a study of cytomegalovirus exposure and HLA in healthy donors. General observations from the study: Most CMV-associated TCR beta chains were later found to appear HLA-restricted.

To note about this clone: Its specificity is not known.

The PCR had 60 Vbeta and 13 Jbeta primers. Sequenced by immunoSEQ multiplex PCR; TCRdb stores in-frame clones only, minus some. The sample gives tens of thousands of clones, about 80% of which show up once; 20% to 30% is in the top ten. The germline CDR1 and CDR2 sequences are SNHLY and FYNNEI. With V trimmed by 2 bases and J by 5 bases, 6 bases remained unmatched. The CDR3 covers 15 residues. Sequences were obtained from PBMCs. The source of this sequence is a woman in her forties or fifties in good health and CMV-seropositive. The chain combines TRBV2 with TRBJ2-1; 7 positions match TRBD2. CDR3 sequence (DNA): TGTGCCAGCAGTGAAAGGGCTAGCGGCCACAATGAGCAGTTCTTC. Protein sequence: CASSERASGHNEQFF.